These 26 T cell receptor beta chains share one sample of origin, sequenced in a study of blood T cell repertoires in COVID-19. Repertoires were generated with immunoSEQ multiplex PCR, while TCRdb's copy carries only in-frame clones and drops some. The profile shows tens of thousands of clones, around 80% of them singletons. Specimen: peripheral blood. The receptor set was obtained from a woman in her fifties or sixties with acute or convalescent COVID-19.

The V gene is TRBV9, the J gene TRBJ2-7; a possible D gene is TRBD2 (5 bases). V lost 0 bases and J lost 3, with 10 bases in between. CDR3 size: 14 residues. Germline V gene data show CDR1 as SGDLS and CDR2 as YYNGEE. CDR3 coding DNA: TGTGCCAGCAGCGTAGAGGACGGGGACTACGAGCAGTACTTC. Its translation is CASSVEDGDYEQYF.

The V gene is TRBV19, the J gene TRBJ1-5; D is unclear. This CDR3 is 14 amino acids long. Trimming took off 5 bases at V and 0 bases at J, with 8 bases between the two ends. The germline V gene has CDR1 LNHDA and CDR2 SQIVND (reference sequence). CDR3 sequence (DNA): TGTGCCAGTAGTCTGCCCTATAGCAATCAGCCCCAGCATTTT. This sequence encodes CASSLPYSNQPQHF.

This clone was detected once. V is TRBV29-1 and J is TRBJ1-2, with D perhaps matching TRBD1 (6 bases). The CDR3 runs 12 residues. Trimming took 4 bases from V and 6 from J, leaving 12 bases between them. CDR1 and CDR2 (germline): SQVTM, ANQGSEA. CDR3: CSVAGEPDGYTF. The CDR3 nucleotides are TGCAGCGTTGCAGGGGAGCCAGATGGCTACACCTTC.

The CDR3 nucleotides read TGTGCCAGCATGCGGGCTAGTAGTTCACCCCTCCACTTT. Encoded protein: CASMRASSSPLHF. The chain combines TRBV2 with TRBJ1-6; D not certain. The CDR3 sequence is 13 residues long. V was pared by 7 bases and J by 9 bases, with 13 bases between. Germline V gives CDR1 SNHLY, CDR2 FYNNEI.

This sequence joins TRBV6-1 and TRBJ2-3; D ambiguous. Trimming pared 0 bases from V and 3 bases from J, leaving 7 bases between. Germline V lookup: CDR1 MNHNS, CDR2 SASEGT. CDR3 length: 14 residues. The CDR3 reads CASSEAPQTDTQYF. The CDR3 DNA is TGTGCCAGCAGTGAAGCGCCGCAGACAGATACGCAGTATTTT.

The chain joins TRBV18 to TRBJ2-1, with TRBD2 matching over 11 bases. V shed 5 bases, J shed 3 bases, and the junction held 6 bases outside the gene matches. The germline CDR1 and CDR2 sequences are KGHSH and LQKENI. The CDR3 covers 16 residues. The DNA of the CDR3 is TGTGCCAGCTCAGAAATAGCGGGGGGGAGCTACAATGAGCAGTTCTTC. Protein sequence: CASSEIAGGSYNEQFF.

The CDR3 nucleotides are TGTGCCTGGAGCAGGGAGGGACTCTATAGCAATCAGCCCCAGCATTTT. The encoded protein is CAWSREGLYSNQPQHF. The rearrangement joins TRBV30 to TRBJ1-5, with D maybe TRBD1 (5 bases). Germline lookup yields CDR1 GTSNPN and CDR2 SVGIG (reference sequence). CDR3 length equals 16 residues. Trimming cost V 3 bases and J 0 bases, with 15 bases left between them.

CDR3 sequence reads: CASSLAKGNEQFF. The CDR3 DNA reads TGCGCCAGCAGCTTGGCCAAGGGGAATGAGCAGTTCTTC. The chain carries TRBV5-1 and TRBJ2-1, with a weak D call TRBD1 (5 bases). CDR3 length: 13 residues. V was clipped by 0 bases and J by 7 bases, with 8 bases between them. CDR1 is SGHRS and CDR2 is YFSETQ in the germline V gene.

The CDR3: CASSSDRDQPQHF. CDR3 DNA sequence: TGTGCCAGCAGCTCGGACAGGGACCAGCCCCAGCATTTT. V gene TRBV7-2 combines with J gene TRBJ1-5; 8 bases align to TRBD1. Germline loops: CDR1 SGHTA, CDR2 FQGNSA. The CDR3 runs 13 residues. The ends lost 4 bases at V and 7 bases at J; junction bases unmatched: 3.

The chain combines TRBV11-2 with TRBJ2-1; 9 bases match TRBD1. The CDR3 totals 15 residues. Germline assignment: CDR1 SGHAT and CDR2 FQNNGV. V gave up 5 bases and J gave up 9 bases; unmatched junction bases: 11. The CDR3, as DNA: TGTGCCAGCAGCGGGTGGGGACAGGGCAGGGGTGAGCAGTTCTTC. As protein: CASSGWGQGRGEQFF.

The genes are TRBV6-5 and TRBJ1-5; D uncertain. V lost 6 bases to trimming and J lost 4 bases, with 10 bases between them. Germline CDR1 and CDR2: MNHEY and SVGAGI. CDR3 size: 13 residues. Written as DNA, the CDR3 is TGTGCCAGCAGAATGGGAGGGAATCAGCCCCAGCATTTT. Amino acid sequence: CASRMGGNQPQHF.

The chain recombines TRBV12-3 or TRBV12-4 with TRBJ1-2; D gene unclear. V was trimmed by 2 bases and J by 8 bases, leaving 12 bases between them. There are 13 residues in the CDR3. In DNA form, the CDR3 reads TGTGCCAGCAGTTTATCCGCCAGCGGAGGCTACACCTTC. Translated, it gives CASSLSASGGYTF.

The rearrangement uses TRBV4-3 and TRBJ1-5; D call uncertain. The CDR3 covers 16 residues. Trimming stripped 0 bases from V and 3 bases from J, with 12 bases between. Germline values: CDR1 LGHNA, CDR2 YSLEER. CDR3 region: CASSQDRGQFNQPQHF. The CDR3 region has the DNA TGCGCCAGCAGCCAAGATAGAGGGCAGTTCAATCAGCCCCAGCATTTT.

The chain joins TRBV2 to TRBJ1-2; a possible D gene is TRBD1 (6 bases). V was shortened by 6 bases and J by 8 bases, with 22 bases between the two germline ends. This CDR3 has 15 amino acids. Germline V lookup: CDR1 SNHLY, CDR2 FYNNEI. The CDR3 sequence: CASRYQGTPAWGYTF. CDR3 nucleotides: TGTGCCAGCAGATACCAGGGGACACCTGCTTGGGGCTACACCTTC.

The chain couples TRBV14 to TRBJ2-2, with D possibly TRBD2 on 6 matching bases. The CDR3 consists of 14 residues. CDR1 is SGHDN, CDR2 FVKESK, per germline. V gave up 8 bases and J gave up 2 bases, with 12 bases separating them. CDR3: CASRRGLNTGELFF. The CDR3 nucleotides read TGTGCCAGCCGTCGGGGACTCAACACCGGGGAGCTGTTTTTT.

V and J are TRBV21-1 and TRBJ1-6. TRBV21-1 has pseudogene status. The CDR3 runs to 14 residues. CDR3 DNA: TGTGCCAGGGATAGGGAGGCCTATAATTCACCCCTCCACTTT. It yields the protein CARDREAYNSPLHF.

The rearrangement joins TRBV15 to TRBJ1-3; 8 nucleotides align to TRBD1. The V gene end was trimmed by 1 base and the J gene end by 2 bases; junction bases not matched to a gene: 7. Looked up from germline, CDR1 is LNHNV and CDR2 is YYDKDF (reference sequence). The length of the CDR3 is 17 residues. This chain's CDR3 is CATSRVVTGGTGNTIYF. The CDR3 DNA follows: TGTGCCACCAGCAGAGTTGTCACAGGGGGAACTGGAAACACCATATATTTT.

The CDR3 bases are TGCGCCAGCAGCTTCAGGGGTAAGGGTGAAAAACTGTTTTTT. This gives the protein CASSFRGKGEKLFF. The chain couples TRBV5-1 to TRBJ1-4; a possible D gene is TRBD1 (6 bases). The CDR3 loop spans 14 amino acids. V lost 2 bases, J lost 7 bases, and 12 bases lay in between. The V gene's germline CDR1 is SGHRS and CDR2 YFSETQ.

J is TRBJ2-2 and V is TRBV27; TRBD2 might be the D (6 bases). The germline V gene encodes CDR1 MNHEY and CDR2 SMNVEV (reference sequence). Trimming took off 5 bases at V and 5 bases at J, with 24 bases between the two ends. The CDR3 runs 18 residues. Here the CDR3 reads CASSPFGKLATLTGELFF. CDR3 nucleotides: TGTGCCAGCAGTCCCTTCGGGAAACTAGCCACCTTAACCGGGGAGCTGTTTTTT.

The chain employs TRBV19 and TRBJ2-3; 8 nucleotides line up with TRBD1. The CDR3 length is 15 residues. Trimming removed 6 bases from V and 2 bases from J; junction bases left unmatched: 7. In germline, CDR1 is LNHDA, CDR2 SQIVND (reference sequence). The DNA for the CDR3 is TGTGCCAGTAGCGTGACAGGGGTTTCCACAGATACGCAGTATTTT. Residues: CASSVTGVSTDTQYF. The complete variable domain, with remaining parts taken from reference TRBV19 and TRBJ2-3, reads DGGITQSPKYLFRKEGQNVTLSCEQNLNHDAMYWYRQDPGQGLRLIYYSQIVNDFQKGDIAEGYSVSREKKESFPLTVTSAQKNPTAFYLCASSVTGVSTDTQYFGPGTRLTVL.

The V gene is TRBV5-4, the J gene TRBJ1-3, with D possibly matching TRBD1 (5 bases). Trimming removed 4 bases from V and 4 bases from J, with 18 bases in between. This CDR3 comprises 16 residues. Germline CDR1 and CDR2: SGHNT and YYREEE (reference sequence). The CDR3 here is CASSPGGVTGGNTIYF. The CDR3 DNA reads as TGTGCCAGCAGCCCCGGTGGGGTCACAGGAGGAAACACCATATATTTT.

The chain carries TRBV9 and TRBJ2-2; 12 nucleotides line up with TRBD1. Germline V lookup: CDR1 SGDLS, CDR2 YYNGEE. Unmatched junction bases numbered 6, after V lost 3 bases and J lost 6 bases. CDR3 length: 16 amino acids. DNA for the CDR3: TGTGCCAGCAGCGCCGGGACAGGGGGCGCATCCGGGGAGCTGTTTTTT. Amino acid sequence: CASSAGTGGASGELFF.

This sequence joins TRBV7-8 and TRBJ2-7, with TRBD2 matching over 8 bases. The CDR3 sequence is 14 residues long. The V and J ends lost 3 bases and 3 bases, in that order; junction bases with no gene match: 4. CDR1 is SGHVS, CDR2 FQNEAQ, per germline. CDR3: CASSLSRGGYEQYF. The CDR3 DNA is TGTGCCAGCAGCTTGAGTCGGGGGGGCTACGAGCAGTACTTC.

This clone was detected only once. The V call is TRBV9, the J call TRBJ2-3, with 8 bases matching TRBD2. The CDR3 has 18 amino acids. The trim removed 4 bases at V and 1 base at J, leaving 14 bases unmatched. CDR1 and CDR2 from the germline V gene are SGDLS and YYNGEE. The CDR3 reads CASSSPWGGGFGTDTQYF. The CDR3, as DNA: TGTGCCAGCAGCTCCCCTTGGGGCGGGGGGTTTGGCACAGATACGCAGTATTTT.

The gene calls are TRBV6-1 and TRBJ1-6; D perhaps matches TRBD1 (6 bases). Germline V gene data show CDR1 as MNHNS and CDR2 as SASEGT. V gave up 6 bases and J gave up 9 bases, with 12 bases separating them. The CDR3 contains 13 residues. The CDR3 DNA reads TGTGCCAGCAGGGGCACAGGGTCTTCACCCCTCCACTTT. Its protein is CASRGTGSSPLHF.

J is TRBJ1-5 and V is TRBV6-1; D is uncertain. Trimming removed 3 bases from V and 4 bases from J, with 7 bases in between. The germline CDR1 and CDR2 sequences are MNHNS and SASEGT. The CDR3 is made up of 13 amino acids. The CDR3, as DNA: TGTGCCAGCAGTGATTTCGGGAATCAGCCCCAGCATTTT. It yields the protein CASSDFGNQPQHF.